The 7 T cell receptor beta chains given below trace back to one sample, sequenced in a study of blood T cell repertoires in COVID-19. Measured with immunoSEQ multiplex PCR; TCRdb has only the in-frame clones, and not every one. Here the sample spans about 210,000 clones, 81% being singletons. Source material: PBMCs or T cells enriched from blood (not recorded which). Receptors originate from a woman aged 50 to 65 with acute COVID-19.

The chain uses TRBV19 and TRBJ1-4; D is ambiguous. CDR1 LNHDA and CDR2 SQIVND come from the germline V gene (reference sequence). This CDR3 is 15 amino acids long. The V gene lost 6 bases and the J gene lost 0 bases, with 11 bases spanning the gap. Written as DNA, the CDR3 is TGTGCCAGTAGCCCCGCGTACGCAACTAATGAAAAACTGTTTTTT. As protein: CASSPAYATNEKLFF. The complete variable domain, with remaining parts taken from reference TRBV19 and TRBJ1-4, reads DGGITQSPKYLFRKEGQNVTLSCEQNLNHDAMYWYRQDPGQGLRLIYYSQIVNDFQKGDIAEGYSVSREKKESFPLTVTSAQKNPTAFYLCASSPAYATNEKLFFGSGTQLSVL.

V usage is TRBV28 and J usage is TRBJ1-2; a weak D match, TRBD1 (5 bases). The CDR3 runs to 16 residues. V gave up 5 bases and J gave up 4 bases, with 20 bases separating them. Germline CDR1 reads MDHEN; CDR2 reads SYDVKM. Here the CDR3 DNA reads TGTGCCAGCAGTCCCTACCCGACAGACTCCAGCTATGGCTACACCTTC. This encodes CASSPYPTDSSYGYTF.

This chain uses TRBV7-3 with TRBJ2-7; a possible D gene is TRBD2 (6 bases). The CDR3 has 16 residues. V lost 1 base to trimming and J lost 1 base, with 14 bases between them. Germline CDR1 reads SGHTA; CDR2 reads FQGTGA. The DNA of the CDR3 is TGTGCCAGCAGCTTAATGCGAACTAGCAGATCCTACGAGCAGTACTTC. Its protein is CASSLMRTSRSYEQYF.

V usage is TRBV9 and J usage is TRBJ2-3; TRBD1 is a possible D gene (6 bases). The germline V and J ends were trimmed by 3 bases and 4 bases, with 15 bases remaining between them. There are 15 residues in the CDR3. CDR1 and CDR2 from the germline V gene are SGDLS and YYNGEE. The CDR3 nucleotides are TGTGCCAGCAGCGCTCGACAGGCCCTCTCAGATACGCAGTATTTT. Its translation: CASSARQALSDTQYF. Using reference TRBV9 and TRBJ2-3 for the parts outside the CDR3, the full variable domain is DSGVTQTPKHLITATGQRVTLRCSPRSGDLSVYWYQQSLDQGLQFLIQYYNGEERAKGNILERFSAQQFPDLHSELNLSSLELGDSALYFCASSARQALSDTQYFGPGTRLTVL.

This chain joins TRBV14 and TRBJ2-7, with D perhaps matching TRBD2 (5 bases). Looked up from germline, CDR1 is SGHDN and CDR2 is FVKESK. V lost 1 base to trimming and J lost 6 bases, with 13 bases between them. There are 14 residues in the CDR3. The CDR3 here is CASSQVVGSGEQYF. CDR3 sequence (DNA): TGTGCCAGCAGCCAAGTGGTAGGGAGCGGCGAGCAGTACTTC.

This clone was detected a few times. The rearrangement links TRBV19 to TRBJ2-6; D gene unclear. Germline CDR1 and CDR2: LNHDA and SQIVND (reference sequence). Between the trimmed V and J ends, which lost 3 bases and 0 bases, there was a span of 9 bases. This CDR3 is 16 amino acids long. CDR3 protein: CASSIVQTSGANVLTF. CDR3 DNA: TGTGCCAGTAGTATCGTACAGACCTCTGGGGCCAACGTCCTGACTTTC.

J is TRBJ2-1 and V is TRBV7-6; weak D call: TRBD1 (6 bases). The length of the CDR3 is 17 residues. V gave up 5 bases and J gave up 10 bases, with 27 bases separating them. CDR1 and CDR2 (germline): SGHVS, FNYEAQ. CDR3: CASSRQVTGMTPREQFF. CDR3 nucleotides: TGTGCCAGCAGCCGACAGGTAACAGGGATGACTCCTAGGGAGCAGTTCTTC.